This TCR beta chain was identified during a study of cytomegalovirus exposure and HLA in healthy donors. Study-level results: Sequencing had likely introduced a cluster of highly shared sequence variants as an artifact. Later examination showed HLA-associated TCR beta chains had greater clonal expansion than equally common others. Looking again later, the authors saw that most CMV-associated TCR beta chains seemed HLA-restricted.

This CDR3 spans 16 amino acids. From germline, CDR1 is SGDLS and CDR2 YYNGEE. Amplification used 60 Vbeta primers and 13 Jbeta primers. Some clones are missing from TCRdb's copy, which holds only in-frame ones; the method was immunoSEQ multiplex PCR. Among around 90,000 clones, more than 55% were seen once, and the ten largest hold 2.3%. A remark on this clone: Its antigen is unknown.

Regarding donors, all were healthy bone marrow donors. Source material: PBMCs. This TCR derives from a human donor in good health. This chain joins TRBV9 and TRBJ2-5; D unclear. The assigned J gene may be wrong: the sequence end matches TRBJ2-7 better. CDR3 in DNA: TGTGCCAGCAGCCGCACCAGCAAGCGTCTCATCTACGAGCAGTACTTC. Protein product: CASSRTSKRLIYEQYF.